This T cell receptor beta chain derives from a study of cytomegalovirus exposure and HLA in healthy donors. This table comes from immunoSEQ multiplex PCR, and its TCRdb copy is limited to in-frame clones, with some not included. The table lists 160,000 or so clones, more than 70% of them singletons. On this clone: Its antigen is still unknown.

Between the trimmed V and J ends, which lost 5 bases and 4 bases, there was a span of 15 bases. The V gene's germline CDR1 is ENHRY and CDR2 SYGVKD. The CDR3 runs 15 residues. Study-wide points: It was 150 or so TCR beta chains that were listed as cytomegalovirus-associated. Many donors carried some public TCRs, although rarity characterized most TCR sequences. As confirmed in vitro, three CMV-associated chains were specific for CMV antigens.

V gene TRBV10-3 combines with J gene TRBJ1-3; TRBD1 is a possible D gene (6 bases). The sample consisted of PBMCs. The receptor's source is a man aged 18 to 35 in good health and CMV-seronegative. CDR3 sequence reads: CAISSTQGSGNTIYF. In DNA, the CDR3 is TGTGCCATCAGTTCAACACAGGGCTCGGGAAACACCATATATTTT.